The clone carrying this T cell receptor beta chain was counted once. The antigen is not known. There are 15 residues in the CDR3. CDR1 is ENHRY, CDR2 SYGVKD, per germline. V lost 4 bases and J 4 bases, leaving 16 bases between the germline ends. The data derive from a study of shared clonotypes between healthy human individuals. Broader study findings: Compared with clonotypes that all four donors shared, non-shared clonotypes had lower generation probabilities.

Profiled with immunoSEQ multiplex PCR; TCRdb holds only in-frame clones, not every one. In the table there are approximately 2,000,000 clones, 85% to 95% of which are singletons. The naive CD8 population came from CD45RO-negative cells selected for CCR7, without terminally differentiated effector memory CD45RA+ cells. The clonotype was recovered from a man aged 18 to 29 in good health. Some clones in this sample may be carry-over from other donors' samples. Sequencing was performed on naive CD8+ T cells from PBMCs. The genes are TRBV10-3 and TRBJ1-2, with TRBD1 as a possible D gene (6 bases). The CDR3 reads CAISVLDRTAYGYTF. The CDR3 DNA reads TGTGCCATCAGTGTATTGGACAGAACCGCCTATGGCTACACCTTC.